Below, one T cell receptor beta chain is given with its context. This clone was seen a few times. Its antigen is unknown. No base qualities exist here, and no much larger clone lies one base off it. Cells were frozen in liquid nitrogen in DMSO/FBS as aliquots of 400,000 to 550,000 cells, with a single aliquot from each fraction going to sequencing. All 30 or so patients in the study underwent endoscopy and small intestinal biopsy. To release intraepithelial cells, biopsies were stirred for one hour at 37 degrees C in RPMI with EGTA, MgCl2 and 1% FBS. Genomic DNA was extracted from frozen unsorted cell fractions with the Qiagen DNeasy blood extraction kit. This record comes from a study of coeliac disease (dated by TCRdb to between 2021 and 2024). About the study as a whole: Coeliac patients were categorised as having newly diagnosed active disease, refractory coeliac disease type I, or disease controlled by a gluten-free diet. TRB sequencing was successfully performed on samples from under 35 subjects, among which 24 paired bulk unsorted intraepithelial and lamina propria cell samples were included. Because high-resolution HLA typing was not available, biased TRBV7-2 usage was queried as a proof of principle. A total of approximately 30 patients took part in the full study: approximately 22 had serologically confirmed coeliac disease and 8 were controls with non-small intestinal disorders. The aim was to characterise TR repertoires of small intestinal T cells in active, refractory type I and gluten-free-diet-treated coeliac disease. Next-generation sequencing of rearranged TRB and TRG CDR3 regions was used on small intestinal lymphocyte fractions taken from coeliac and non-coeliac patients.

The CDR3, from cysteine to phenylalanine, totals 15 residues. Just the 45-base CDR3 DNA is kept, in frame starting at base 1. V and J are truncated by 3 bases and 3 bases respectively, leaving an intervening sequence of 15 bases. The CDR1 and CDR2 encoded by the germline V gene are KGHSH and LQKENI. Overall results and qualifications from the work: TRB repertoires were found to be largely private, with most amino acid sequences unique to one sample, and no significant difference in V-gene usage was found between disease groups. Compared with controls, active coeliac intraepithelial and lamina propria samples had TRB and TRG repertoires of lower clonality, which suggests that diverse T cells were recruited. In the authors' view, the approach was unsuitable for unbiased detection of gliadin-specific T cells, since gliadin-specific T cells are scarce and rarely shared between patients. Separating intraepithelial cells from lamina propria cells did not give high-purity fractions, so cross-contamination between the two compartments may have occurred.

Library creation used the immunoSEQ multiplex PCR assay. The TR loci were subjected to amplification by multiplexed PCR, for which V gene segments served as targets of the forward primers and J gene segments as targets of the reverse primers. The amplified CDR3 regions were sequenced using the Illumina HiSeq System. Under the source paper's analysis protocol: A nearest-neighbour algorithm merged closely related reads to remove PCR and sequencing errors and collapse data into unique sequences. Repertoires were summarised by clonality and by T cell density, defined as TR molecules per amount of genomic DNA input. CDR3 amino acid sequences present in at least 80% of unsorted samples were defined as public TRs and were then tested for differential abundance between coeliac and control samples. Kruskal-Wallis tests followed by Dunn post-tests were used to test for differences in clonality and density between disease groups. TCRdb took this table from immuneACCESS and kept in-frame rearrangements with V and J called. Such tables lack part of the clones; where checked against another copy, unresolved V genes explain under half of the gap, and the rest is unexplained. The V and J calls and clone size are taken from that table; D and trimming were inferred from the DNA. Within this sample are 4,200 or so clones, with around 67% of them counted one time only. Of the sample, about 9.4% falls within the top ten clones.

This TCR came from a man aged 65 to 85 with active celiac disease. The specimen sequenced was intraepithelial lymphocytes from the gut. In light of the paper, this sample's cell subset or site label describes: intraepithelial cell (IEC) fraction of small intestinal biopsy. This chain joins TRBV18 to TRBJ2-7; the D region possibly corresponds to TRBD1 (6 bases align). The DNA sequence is TGTGCCAGCTCACCGACCCGACAGGTTAACTACGAGCAGTACTTC. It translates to CASSPTRQVNYEQYF.